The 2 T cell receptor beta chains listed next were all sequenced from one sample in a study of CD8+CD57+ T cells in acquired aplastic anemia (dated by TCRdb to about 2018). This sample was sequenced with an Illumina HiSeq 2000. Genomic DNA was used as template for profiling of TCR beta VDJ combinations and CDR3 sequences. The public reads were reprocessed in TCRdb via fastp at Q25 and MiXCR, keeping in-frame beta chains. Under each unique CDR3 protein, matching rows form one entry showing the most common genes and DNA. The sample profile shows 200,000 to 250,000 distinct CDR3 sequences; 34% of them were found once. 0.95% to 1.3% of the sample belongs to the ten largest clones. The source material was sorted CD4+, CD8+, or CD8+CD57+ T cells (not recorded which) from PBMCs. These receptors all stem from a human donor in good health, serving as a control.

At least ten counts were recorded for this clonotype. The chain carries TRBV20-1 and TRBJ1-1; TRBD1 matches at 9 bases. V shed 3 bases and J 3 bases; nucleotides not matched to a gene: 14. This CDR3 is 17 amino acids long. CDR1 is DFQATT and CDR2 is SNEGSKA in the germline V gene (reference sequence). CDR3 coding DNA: TGCAGTGCTAGTCTTGGTGGACAGGGGAAACGGTACACTGAAGCTTTCTTT. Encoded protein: CSASLGGQGKRYTEAFF.

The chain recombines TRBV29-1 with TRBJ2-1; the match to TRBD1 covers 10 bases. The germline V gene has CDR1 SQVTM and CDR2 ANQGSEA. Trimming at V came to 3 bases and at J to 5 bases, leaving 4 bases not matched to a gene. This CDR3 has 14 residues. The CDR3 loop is CSVEGQGIHNEQFF. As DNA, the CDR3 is TGCAGCGTTGAGGGACAGGGGATTCACAATGAGCAGTTCTTC.